Below, one T cell receptor beta chain is given with its context. Its antigen is not yet known. A much larger clonotype is one base distant, so this may be a read error. For repertoire sequencing, TCR beta CDR3 regions were amplified from RNA transcripts. The first round of RT-PCR was done with HTBI primers and the Qiagen OneStep RT-PCR kit, and was followed by a second round of multiplex PCR, then size selection and purification. Sequencing of the libraries was carried out on an Illumina HiSeq2000 in paired-end mode with 100 bp reads. Per the source publication's procedure: Reads were processed with SOAPnuke, discarding reads with adapters, uncalled bases, mean Phred below 15, or no exact constant-primer or identifier match. COPE v1.2.5 was used to merge high-quality paired reads. Unique nucleotide sequences were defined as clonotypes and aligned to IMGT TRB V, D and J references using MiTCR v1.1. Only V-J combinations with frequency above 0.0001 were analysed, covering over 98% of repertoires. For each V-J combination, a TCR clonal expansion and chaos score was defined as F50 clonal expansion divided by the chaos observed in the TCRdist matrix. Welch's t-statistics and random forest were used to narrow the features down to more than 10 V-J combinations, which were then fed into a naive Bayes classifier. Thyroid-blood repertoire similarity was quantified with the Morisita-Horn index. TCRdb trimmed public reads at Q25 via fastp, called clones via MiXCR and kept in-frame beta chains. Rows merge per CDR3 protein into single entries with the most common DNA and genes. The V and J calls come from TCRdb's annotation, not from the publication. Recorded for this sample are about 620,000 distinct CDR3 sequences; about 20% of them occurred a single time. The ten largest clones take up roughly 7.4% of the sample.

This specimen comes from a study of Graves' ophthalmopathy and Graves' hyperthyroidism (dated by TCRdb to 2016 to 2019). For the wider study: Peripheral blood was collected at initial diagnosis, prior to any treatment. Following sampling, methimazole starting at 30 mg daily was administered to hyperthyroidism patients, and high-dose intravenous methylprednisolone was administered to ophthalmopathy patients. In total, over 130 blood samples were TCR-sequenced: approximately 40 ophthalmopathy, under 80 hyperthyroidism and roughly 17 hyperthyroidism-to-ophthalmopathy patients. For training and testing, the approximately 97 patients in the discovery cohort were randomly divided in a 7:3 ratio. To explore V-J signatures distinguishing ophthalmopathy from hyperthyroidism, a discovery set of under 110 patients (more than 40 ophthalmopathy, roughly 55 stable hyperthyroidism) was enrolled. In about six hyperthyroidism patients, the T-cell repertoire of thyroid tissue was compared with the T-cell repertoire of blood. An independent validation cohort comprised 18 hyperthyroidism patients and over 15 patients who later progressed from hyperthyroidism to ophthalmopathy. To tell Graves' ophthalmopathy apart from Graves' hyperthyroidism, and to predict which patients would progress to ophthalmopathy, the study relied on TCR beta repertoire signatures.

A patient counted as having stable hyperthyroidism if there was no progression to ophthalmopathy within 18 months of follow-up. Hyperthyroidism patients were newly diagnosed, with disease duration under 2 months, and aged 18 to 65 years. Patients with other autoimmune diseases, uncontrolled infections, pregnancy or lactation were excluded. Diagnosis was based on clinical symptoms, serum thyroxine, TRAb, thyroid ultrasound and orbital computed tomography. PBMCs were isolated from about 9.2 ml of fresh peripheral blood by Ficoll-Paque density gradient centrifugation. Total RNA was extracted using Trizol reagent, and RNA quality was checked on an Agilent 2100 Bioanalyzer. CDR1 is given as DFQATT and CDR2 as SNEGSKA, both from the germline V gene (reference sequence). Relative to germline, V is 2 bases shorter and J is 5 bases shorter, with 15 bases between their ends. Reading from cysteine to phenylalanine, the CDR3 counts 14 amino acids. Only the CDR3 DNA stays, 42 bases, in frame from base 1.

General findings and caveats noted by the study authors: In validation, the model predicted ophthalmopathy progression with about 71% sensitivity and about 73% specificity; eleven to twelve predicted patients were CT-confirmed with GO in a median of approximately six months. The 13-signature model separated ophthalmopathy from stable hyperthyroidism with roughly 88% sensitivity and around 81% specificity in cross-validation, and 80%/75% in the test set. No statistical method was used to predetermine the sample size, and group allocation was not hidden from the investigators. Among expanded thyroid clonotypes with frequency above 0.001, most also showed up in blood, which suggests that blood repertoires may reflect the thyroid immune response.

The receptor chain draws on TRBV20-1 and TRBJ1-1; the D gene is perhaps TRBD1, on 6 matching bases. The clonotype comes from a woman between 18 and 29 years old with stable Graves' hyperthyroidism. Some clones in this sample may be carry-over from other donors' samples. Donor details come from another sample of the same person, matched by shared clones. The sequencing sample was made of peripheral blood. The CDR3 corresponds to CSARTTGCRTEAFF. The DNA sequence reads TGCAGTGCTAGAACAACAGGGTGCCGGACTGAAGCTTTCTTT.